This paragraph reports one T cell receptor beta chain. The entry originates in a study of CD8+ T cells in alopecia areata. CDR1 and CDR2 from the germline V gene are MGHRA and YSYEKL. The length of the CDR3 is 13 residues. V was shortened by 4 bases and J by 5 bases, with 11 bases between the two germline ends. The sequencing template was cDNA reverse transcribed from extracted RNA. TCRdb's table, derived via immunoSEQ multiplex PCR, lists solely in-frame clones and lacks some. The table has more than 200,000 clones, 67% seen once; the top ten hold more than 0.95%. The chain links TRBV4-1 to TRBJ2-5; no reliable D call. The TCR comes from a human donor with alopecia areata. Sequences were derived from CD4+ T cells sorted from blood, sampled at week 0. The CDR3 nucleotides read TGCGCCAGCAGCCTAACGAATGGGGAGACCCAGTACTTC. Protein product: CASSLTNGETQYF.